This entry lists 10 T cell receptor beta chains sequenced from one sample in a study of shared clonotypes between healthy human individuals. Here immunoSEQ multiplex PCR was the method, and the copy in TCRdb shows in-frame clones only, minus some. Seen here are about 600,000 clones, roughly 98% observed once, and the top ten hold more than 0.3%. The naive CD8 population came from CD45RO-negative cells selected for CCR7, without terminally differentiated effector memory CD45RA+ cells. The sequencing input was naive CD8+ T cells sorted from blood. The receptors here all came from a man aged 30-40 years in good health.

V usage is TRBV7-9 and J usage is TRBJ2-7, with a possible D match to TRBD1 (5 bases). Trimming shortened V by 1 base and J by 5 bases, and 15 bases separated the two germline ends. In germline, CDR1 is SEHNR, CDR2 FQNEAQ (reference sequence). CDR3 length: 15 residues. The CDR3 region has the DNA TGTGCCAGCAGCTTAGGGGCAGGGTGGAAGAACGAGCAGTACTTC. This translates into CASSLGAGWKNEQYF. Combining the CDR3 with reference TRBV7-9 and TRBJ2-7 gives the whole variable domain DTGVSQNPRHKITKRGQNVTFRCDPISEHNRLYWYRQTLGQGPEFLTYFQNEAQLEKSRLLSDRFSAERPKGSFSTLEIQRTEQGDSAMYLCASSLGAGWKNEQYFGPGTRLTVT.

V gene TRBV15 combines with J gene TRBJ2-1; D may match TRBD1 or TRBD2 (5 bases each). Per germline, CDR1 LNHNV and CDR2 YYDKDF (reference sequence). V dropped 5 bases and J dropped 1 base, with 18 bases sitting between them. CDR3 length: 17 residues. The CDR3 region is CATSGGPREGSYNEQFF. In DNA, the CDR3 is TGTGCCACCAGCGGGGGACCACGAGAAGGATCCTACAATGAGCAGTTCTTC.

This chain joins TRBV10-2 and TRBJ2-3, with 10 bases aligning to TRBD2. Trimming at V came to 6 bases and at J to 6 bases, leaving 6 bases not matched to a gene. The CDR3 covers 14 residues. From germline, CDR1 is WSHSY and CDR2 SAAADI. This CDR3 reads CASSPGLAWDTQYF. The CDR3 DNA reads as TGCGCCAGCAGCCCGGGACTAGCGTGGGATACGCAGTATTTT.

This clone appeared a single time. The J gene is TRBJ2-3, the V gene TRBV20-1; D uncertain. The CDR3 contains 11 residues. Germline values: CDR1 DFQATT, CDR2 SNEGSKA (reference sequence). Deletions cut 5 bases from V and 4 bases from J, with 7 bases between. CDR3 loop: CSARKADTQYF. CDR3 in DNA: TGCAGTGCTCGAAAGGCAGATACGCAGTATTTT.

The rearrangement joins TRBV30 to TRBJ2-2; TRBD1 might be the D (5 bases). Germline values: CDR1 GTSNPN, CDR2 SVGIG (reference sequence). There are 15 residues in the CDR3. The V end was cut by 4 bases, the J end by 7 bases, with 19 bases between. This chain's CDR3 is CAWTVGATGGGELFF. As DNA, the CDR3 is TGTGCCTGGACCGTAGGGGCAACGGGTGGCGGGGAGCTGTTTTTT.

A few counts support this clone. The rearrangement joins TRBV6-5 to TRBJ2-7; TRBD1 aligns across 10 bases. Germline V gene data show CDR1 as MNHEY and CDR2 as SVGAGI. This CDR3 contains 15 residues. After removal of 6 bases from V and 2 bases from J, the junction contained 7 bases not matched to a gene. CDR3 coding DNA: TGTGCCAGCAGGACCGGGACAGGGGTCCCCTACGAGCAGTACTTC. It is translated as CASRTGTGVPYEQYF.

V and J are TRBV25-1 and TRBJ2-3, with 11 bases identical to TRBD2. The CDR3 totals 16 residues. V gave up 5 bases and J gave up 3 bases; unmatched junction bases: 7. Germline CDR1 MGHDK, CDR2 SYGVNS. The CDR3 sequence is CASSRLAGGQTDTQYF. CDR3 DNA sequence: TGTGCCAGCAGTAGGCTAGCGGGAGGCCAAACAGATACGCAGTATTTT.

This chain links TRBV29-1 with TRBJ2-7, with D possibly called TRBD1 or TRBD2 (5 bases each). V lost 1 base to trimming and J lost 0 bases, with 10 bases between them. The CDR3 has 14 amino acids. CDR1 SQVTM and CDR2 ANQGSEA come from the germline V gene. CDR3 amino acids: CSVEVGVSSYEQYF. For the CDR3, the DNA is TGCAGCGTTGAAGTGGGGGTCAGCTCCTACGAGCAGTACTTC.

The chain uses TRBV6-6 and TRBJ2-1; D might be TRBD2 (5 bases). The CDR3 covers 12 residues. The V and J ends lost 5 bases and 8 bases respectively, with 10 bases between them. Germline CDR1 MNHNY, CDR2 SVGAGI (reference sequence). CDR3 region: CASSRRVDEQFF. The CDR3 coding sequence is TGTGCCAGCAGTCGGCGGGTGGATGAGCAGTTCTTC.

This chain joins TRBV10-1 and TRBJ2-1, with D unresolved. Looked up from germline, CDR1 is WNHNN and CDR2 is SYGVQD (reference sequence). Trimming shortened V by 3 bases and J by 0 bases, and 9 bases separated the two germline ends. This CDR3 has 15 residues. The CDR3: CASSESSSSYNEQFF. CDR3 DNA: TGCGCCAGCAGTGAATCGTCGAGCTCCTACAATGAGCAGTTCTTC.